This T cell receptor (beta chain) appears in the sequencing data of a study of early stage breast cancer tumors. Turning to this clone: Antigen specificity is unknown.

The table came from immunoSEQ multiplex PCR; TCRdb's copy has only in-frame clones and leaves some out. The sample contains about 72,000 clones, roughly 80% of which appear only once. Study results and caveats: Tumors had roughly 2.6-fold higher T cell density than normal breast. Tumor and normal breast were distinguished via blood comparison in about 85% of the 16 patients.

The TCR sequence derives from a person between 55 and 69 years old with breast cancer. Source material: blood.

The CDR3 here is CASRHLGNNSPLHF. The CDR3, as DNA: TGTGCCAGCAGGCACCTCGGGAATAATTCACCCCTCCACTTT. The rearrangement links TRBV7-9 to TRBJ1-6; no firm D call. Germline loops: CDR1 SEHNR, CDR2 FQNEAQ (reference sequence). This CDR3 spans 14 amino acids. V gave up 6 bases and J gave up 5 bases, with 11 bases separating them.